Listed here are 14 T cell receptor beta chains from one sample, sequenced in a study of OX40 agonist ivuxolimab in advanced cancers. Data came from immunoSEQ multiplex PCR; TCRdb stores just in-frame clones and leaves some out. The table records roughly 47,000 clones, around 89% of them present only once. The sequenced sample was CD4+ or CD8+ T cells sorted from blood, obtained in a trial of the OX40 agonist ivuxolimab. The origin of the receptors is an adult with an advanced solid tumor such as melanoma, head and neck, liver or kidney cancer.

This chain connects TRBV6-5 to TRBJ2-7; TRBD1 agrees at 10 bases. This CDR3 comprises 14 residues. V was pared by 6 bases and J by 7 bases, with 9 bases of the junction left unmatched. Germline V gene sequence: CDR1 MNHEY, CDR2 SVGAGI. CDR3 nucleotides: TGTGCCAGCAGCCGGGGACAGGGGCCCCAGGAGCAGTACTTC. Amino acids: CASSRGQGPQEQYF.

The chain carries TRBV5-1 and TRBJ1-2; no definite D call. CDR3 length equals 13 residues. The germline V and J ends were trimmed by 2 bases and 1 base, with 6 bases remaining between them. Looked up from germline, CDR1 is SGHRS and CDR2 is YFSETQ. The CDR3 loop is CASSFLDNYGYTF. The CDR3 DNA is TGCGCCAGCAGCTTCCTTGATAACTATGGCTACACCTTC.

The rearrangement joins TRBV15 to TRBJ2-1; possibly TRBD2 for D (5 bases). Germline V gene data show CDR1 as LNHNV and CDR2 as YYDKDF (reference sequence). V was clipped by 1 base and J by 12 bases, with 16 bases between them. This CDR3 is 14 amino acids long. Here the CDR3 reads CATSRVPVEGRQFF. DNA for the CDR3: TGTGCCACCAGCAGAGTCCCAGTTGAAGGGAGGCAGTTCTTC.

The chain combines TRBV4-1 with TRBJ2-7; D ambiguous. Trimming pared 1 base from V and 3 bases from J, leaving 13 bases between. CDR3 length: 15 residues. The V gene's germline CDR1 is MGHRA and CDR2 YSYEKL. CDR3 DNA: TGCGCCAGCAGCCAAGTAAGGACGGGTGACTACGAGCAGTACTTC. Its protein product is CASSQVRTGDYEQYF.

This chain joins TRBV29-1 and TRBJ2-6; D ambiguous. Trimming removed 4 bases at V and 15 bases at J, with 19 bases between. The CDR3 spans 13 residues. CDR1 is SQVTM, CDR2 ANQGSEA, per germline. The CDR3 region is CSVVLTDLTYLTF. The CDR3 DNA reads as TGCAGCGTTGTCCTAACGGACCTAACCTACCTGACTTTC.

The CDR3 nucleotides are TGTGCCAGCAGTGAATGGCGGGACAGGGGGGGCCAAGAGACCCAGTACTTC. It specifies CASSEWRDRGGQETQYF. V is TRBV2 and J is TRBJ2-5; 11 bases align to TRBD1. V dropped 2 bases and J dropped 1; count of bases not matched to a gene: 6. CDR1 is SNHLY and CDR2 is FYNNEI in the germline V gene. The length of the CDR3 is 17 residues.

The V gene is TRBV13, the J gene TRBJ2-7; maybe TRBD2 (6 bases). This CDR3 contains 14 residues. With 2 bases removed from V and 7 bases from J, the gap between germline ends came to 15 bases. CDR1 is PRHDT and CDR2 is FYEKMQ in the germline V gene (reference sequence). The CDR3 spells CASSLLGRGGEQYF. CDR3 bases: TGTGCCAGCAGCTTATTAGGTCGTGGGGGGGAGCAGTACTTC. The full variable domain, its missing parts supplied by reference TRBV13 and TRBJ2-7, is AAGVIQSPRHLIKEKRETATLKCYPIPRHDTVYWYQQGPGQDPQFLISFYEKMQSDKGSIPDRFSAQQFSDYHSELNMSSLELGDSALYFCASSLLGRGGEQYFGPGTRLTVT.

The rearrangement joins TRBV30 to TRBJ1-2, with unresolved D. Trimming removed 1 base from V and 0 bases from J, with 15 bases in between. Germline lookup yields CDR1 GTSNPN and CDR2 SVGIG (reference sequence). The CDR3 runs to 16 residues. The CDR3 loop is CAWSAPGEIANYGYTF. DNA for the CDR3: TGTGCCTGGAGTGCGCCAGGAGAAATTGCTAACTATGGCTACACCTTC.

J is TRBJ1-2 and V is TRBV29-1; D unresolved. The germline V gene encodes CDR1 SQVTM and CDR2 ANQGSEA. V gave up 2 bases and J gave up 3 bases, with 10 bases separating them. CDR3 length equals 13 residues. CDR3 in amino acids: CSVEYGSYYGYTF. The CDR3 nucleotides are TGCAGCGTTGAATATGGCAGCTACTATGGCTACACCTTC.

This chain joins TRBV20-1 and TRBJ2-7; D is uncertain. CDR1 and CDR2 (germline): DFQATT, SNEGSKA (reference sequence). Trimming pared 3 bases from V and 3 bases from J, leaving 6 bases between. The CDR3 contains 11 residues. The CDR3 here is CSARFLYEQYF. The CDR3 DNA reads as TGCAGTGCTAGGTTCCTCTACGAGCAGTACTTC.

V gene TRBV25-1 combines with J gene TRBJ2-7; D may be TRBD2 (6 bases). CDR3 length equals 14 residues. The V gene's germline CDR1 is MGHDK and CDR2 SYGVNS. Trimming cost V 4 bases and J 3 bases, with 13 bases left between them. CDR3 nucleotides: TGTGCCAGCAGTGGAAAAGCGGGTCACTACGAGCAGTACTTC. Its protein is CASSGKAGHYEQYF.

The rearrangement uses TRBV4-1 and TRBJ2-7; D is unclear. V shed 0 bases and J shed 3 bases, with 9 bases lying between them. This CDR3 is built from 14 residues. CDR1 is MGHRA, CDR2 YSYEKL, per germline. The CDR3 is CASSQDSRDYEQYF. The CDR3 DNA reads as TGCGCCAGCAGCCAAGATTCTAGGGACTACGAGCAGTACTTC.

This chain joins TRBV7-8 and TRBJ2-5, with 11 bases aligning to TRBD2. Trimming removed 0 bases from V and 5 bases from J; junction bases left unmatched: 2. CDR1 and CDR2 (germline): SGHVS, FQNEAQ. This CDR3 comprises 15 residues. Here the CDR3 DNA reads TGTGCCAGCAGCTTAGCGCTAGCGGGGGGTGAGACCCAGTACTTC. Translating gives CASSLALAGGETQYF. The entire variable domain, with the rest obtained from reference TRBV7-8 and TRBJ2-5, is as follows: GAGVSQSPRYKVAKRGQDVALRCDPISGHVSLFWYQQALGQGPEFLTYFQNEAQLDKSGLPSDRFFAERPEGSVSTLKIQRTQQEDSAVYLCASSLALAGGETQYFGPGTRLLVL.

This chain links TRBV11-2 with TRBJ2-2; 12 nucleotides align to TRBD2. CDR1 and CDR2 from the germline V gene are SGHAT and FQNNGV. Trimming removed 1 base from V and 5 bases from J; junction bases left unmatched: 8. The CDR3 runs to 18 residues. The CDR3 reads CASSLGTSGIGETGELFF. In nucleotides, the CDR3 is TGTGCCAGCAGCTTAGGGACTAGCGGGATAGGAGAGACCGGGGAGCTGTTTTTT.